The entry below gives a single T cell receptor beta chain sequence along with its context. No antigen is known for it. This entry comes from a study of CD8+ T cells in alopecia areata. Background on the study: Administration of oral tofacitinib to treated patients was at 5 to 10 mg twice daily. Tofacitinib therapy lasting 6 to 18 months was followed by 6 months off drug.

Germline assignment: CDR1 MGHDK and CDR2 SYGVNS. The CDR3 is 14 amino acids. Trimming at V came to 3 bases and at J to 5 bases, leaving 2 bases not matched to a gene. The authors extracted RNA and reverse transcribed it into cDNA as the sequencing template. The method was immunoSEQ multiplex PCR; TCRdb's version includes in-frame clones alone and lacks a portion of them. Found here are 250,000 to 300,000 clones, over 45% of them singletons; the top ten hold under 2%. Treatment described: oral pan-JAK inhibitor, 5-10 mg twice daily. Whole-study results and caveats: Lesional scalp displayed greater clonality than normal scalp, most notably in alopecia totalis/universalis. In scalp samples, resident alphabeta T cells of normal skin are also sequenced.

The receptor was isolated from a human donor with alopecia areata. This chain connects TRBV25-1 to TRBJ2-5; 11 nucleotides match TRBD1. The sample in question was CD4+ T cells sorted from blood, obtained at week 24, from a patient treated with tofacitinib. The CDR3 reads CASSEDRGLETQYF. The CDR3 DNA reads as TGTGCCAGCAGTGAGGACAGGGGGCTGGAGACCCAGTACTTC.